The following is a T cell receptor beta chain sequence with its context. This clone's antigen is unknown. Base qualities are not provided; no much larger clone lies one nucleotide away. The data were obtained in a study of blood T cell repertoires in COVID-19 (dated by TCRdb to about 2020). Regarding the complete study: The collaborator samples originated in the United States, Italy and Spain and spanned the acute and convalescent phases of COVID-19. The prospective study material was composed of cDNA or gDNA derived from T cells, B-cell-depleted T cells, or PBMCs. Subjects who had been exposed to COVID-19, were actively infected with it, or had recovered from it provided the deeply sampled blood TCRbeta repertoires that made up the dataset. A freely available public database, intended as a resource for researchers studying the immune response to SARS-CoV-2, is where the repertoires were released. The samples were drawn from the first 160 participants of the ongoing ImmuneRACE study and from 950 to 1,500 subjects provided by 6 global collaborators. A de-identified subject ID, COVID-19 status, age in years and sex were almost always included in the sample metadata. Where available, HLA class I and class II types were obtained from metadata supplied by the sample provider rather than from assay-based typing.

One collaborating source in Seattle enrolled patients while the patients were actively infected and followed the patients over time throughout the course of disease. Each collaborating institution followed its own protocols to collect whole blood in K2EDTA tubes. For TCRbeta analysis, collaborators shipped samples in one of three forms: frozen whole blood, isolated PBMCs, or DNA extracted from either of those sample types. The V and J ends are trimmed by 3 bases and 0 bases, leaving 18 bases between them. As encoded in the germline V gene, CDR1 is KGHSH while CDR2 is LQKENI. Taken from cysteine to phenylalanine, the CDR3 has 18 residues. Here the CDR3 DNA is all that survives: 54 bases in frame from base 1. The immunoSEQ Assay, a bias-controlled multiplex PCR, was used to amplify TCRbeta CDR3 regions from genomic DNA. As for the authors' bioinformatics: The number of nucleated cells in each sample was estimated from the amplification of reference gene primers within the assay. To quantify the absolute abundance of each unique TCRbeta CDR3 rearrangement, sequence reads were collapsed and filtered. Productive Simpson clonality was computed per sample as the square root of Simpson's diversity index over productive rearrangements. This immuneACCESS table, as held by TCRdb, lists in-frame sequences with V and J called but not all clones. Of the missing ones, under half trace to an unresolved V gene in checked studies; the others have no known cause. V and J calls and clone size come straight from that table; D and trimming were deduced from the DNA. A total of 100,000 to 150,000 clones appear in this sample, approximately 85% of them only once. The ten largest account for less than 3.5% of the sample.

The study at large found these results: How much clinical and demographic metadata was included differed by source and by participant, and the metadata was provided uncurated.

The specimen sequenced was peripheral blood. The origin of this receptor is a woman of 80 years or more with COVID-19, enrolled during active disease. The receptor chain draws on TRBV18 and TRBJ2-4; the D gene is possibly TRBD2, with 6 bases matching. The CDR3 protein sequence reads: CASSPGLGGSLAKNIQYF. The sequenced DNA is TGTGCCAGCTCACCTGGACTGGGGGGATCCTTAGCCAAAAACATTCAGTACTTC. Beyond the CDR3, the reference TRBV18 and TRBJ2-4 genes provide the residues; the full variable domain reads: NAGVMQNPRHLVRRRGQEARLRCSPMKGHSHVYWYRQLPEEGLKFMVYLQKENIIDESGMPKERFSAEFPKEGPSILRIQQVVRGDSAAYFCASSPGLGGSLAKNIQYFGAGTRLSVL.